Sequencing of this T cell receptor (beta chain) was carried out in a study of T cells in Graves' hyperthyroidism and ophthalmopathy. CDR3 size: 15 residues. The germline CDR1 and CDR2 sequences are LNHDA and SQIVND (reference sequence). Trimming left V 7 bases short and J 0 bases short, with 15 bases between. The source material, RNA transcripts, was used to amplify TCR beta CDR3 regions. The study used the HTBI primer set for a first-round RT-PCR of the TCR CDR3. TCRdb independently ran MiXCR on the multiplex PCR reads; one entry per CDR3 protein. The table lists approximately 530,000 distinct CDR3 sequences, about 20% of them singletons. Every diagnosis used clinical symptoms, serum thyroxine and TRAb, thyroid ultrasound and orbital computed tomography.

Material: blood. The source of this sequence is a man aged 40-50 years with Graves' ophthalmopathy. This chain links TRBV19 with TRBJ1-1; possibly TRBD1 for D (6 bases). The CDR3 sequence is CASTRGPTLNTEAFF. CDR3 coding DNA: TGTGCCAGTACCAGGGGCCCAACTCTGAACACTGAAGCTTTCTTT.